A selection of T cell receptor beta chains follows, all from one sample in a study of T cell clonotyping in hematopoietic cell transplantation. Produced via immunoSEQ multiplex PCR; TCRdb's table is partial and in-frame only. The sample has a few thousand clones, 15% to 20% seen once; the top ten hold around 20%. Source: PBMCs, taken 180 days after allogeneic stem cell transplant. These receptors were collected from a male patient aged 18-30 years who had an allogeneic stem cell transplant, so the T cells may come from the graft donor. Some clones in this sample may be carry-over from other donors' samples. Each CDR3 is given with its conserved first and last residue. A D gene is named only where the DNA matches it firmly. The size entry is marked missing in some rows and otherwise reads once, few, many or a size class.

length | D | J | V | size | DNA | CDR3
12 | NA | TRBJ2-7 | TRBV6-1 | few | TGTGCCAGCAGTGACAGGGTGTGGGAGCAGTACTTC | CASSDRVWEQYF
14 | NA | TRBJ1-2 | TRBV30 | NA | TGTGCCTGGAGTGTACATTCTTGGTCCCATGGCTACACCTTC | CAWSVHSWSHGYTF
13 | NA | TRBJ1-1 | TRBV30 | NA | TGTGCCTGGACTAAAGGAGGGAACACTGAAGCTTTCTTT | CAWTKGGNTEAFF
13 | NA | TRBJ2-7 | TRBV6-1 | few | TGTGCCAGCAGTGAGCCAGGAGCCTACGAGCAGTACTTC | CASSEPGAYEQYF
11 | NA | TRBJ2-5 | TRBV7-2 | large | TGTGCCAGCAGCGTAGAAGAGACCCAGTACTTC | CASSVEETQYF
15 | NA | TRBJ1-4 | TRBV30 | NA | TGTGCCTGGAGTGTACACCAGGGGTTGGGTGAAAAACTGTTTTTT | CAWSVHQGLGEKLFF
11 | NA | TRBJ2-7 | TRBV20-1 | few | TGCAGTGCCGATCAGGGGACCGAGCAGTACTTC | CSADQGTEQYF
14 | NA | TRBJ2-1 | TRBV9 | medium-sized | TGTGCCAGCAGCTTAGCGACAGCCCCGGGTGAGCAGTTCTTC | CASSLATAPGEQFF
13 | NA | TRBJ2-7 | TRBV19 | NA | TGTGCCAGTAGTATAGGAACAGGGACCGAGCAGTACTTC | CASSIGTGTEQYF
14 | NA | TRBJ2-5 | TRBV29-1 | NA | TGCAGCGTTGTCCAGGGAGATACAGGGGAGACCCAGTACTTC | CSVVQGDTGETQYF
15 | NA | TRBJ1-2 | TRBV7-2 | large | TGTGCCAGCAGCTTGAACCGACAGCCGAACTATGGCTACACCTTC | CASSLNRQPNYGYTF
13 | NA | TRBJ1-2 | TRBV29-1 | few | TGCAGCGCCGAACAGGGCTCCCGGTATGGCTACACCTTC | CSAEQGSRYGYTF
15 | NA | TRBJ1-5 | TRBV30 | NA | TGTGCCTGGAGTGTTGGACAGAGTTTCAATCAGCCCCAGCATTTT | CAWSVGQSFNQPQHF
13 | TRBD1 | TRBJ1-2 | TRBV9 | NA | TGTGCCAGCAGCCCACGACAGGGGAGAGGCTACACCTTC | CASSPRQGRGYTF
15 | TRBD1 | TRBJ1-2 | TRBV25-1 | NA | TGTGCCAGCAGTGAAATTGGGACAGTGGACTATGGCTACACCTTC | CASSEIGTVDYGYTF
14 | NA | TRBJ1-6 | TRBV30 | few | TGTGCCTACACGACCTTACGGGATAATTCACCCCTCCACTTT | CAYTTLRDNSPLHF
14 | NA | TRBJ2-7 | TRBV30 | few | TGTGCCTGGAGTGTGGGCAGGCCGCCAACAGAGCAGTACTTC | CAWSVGRPPTEQYF
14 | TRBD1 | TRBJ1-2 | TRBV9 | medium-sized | TGTGCCAGCAGCGTAGCGACAGGGACCGTAGGCTACACCTTC | CASSVATGTVGYTF
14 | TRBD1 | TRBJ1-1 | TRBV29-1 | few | TGCAGCGTTCGTAGAGGGACAGGCAACACTGAAGCTTTCTTT | CSVRRGTGNTEAFF
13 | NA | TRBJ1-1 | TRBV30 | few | TGTGCCTGGAGTGCACGGGGGAACACTGAAGCTTTCTTT | CAWSARGNTEAFF
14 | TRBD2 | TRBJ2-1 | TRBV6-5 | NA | TGTGCCAGCAGCCCGGGGGGTCCCCTCAATGAGCAGTTCTTC | CASSPGGPLNEQFF
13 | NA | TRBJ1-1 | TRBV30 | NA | TGTGCCTGGGCCTCCACGGGGGGCTCCGAAGCTTTCTTT | CAWASTGGSEAFF
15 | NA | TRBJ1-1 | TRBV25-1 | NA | TGTGCCAGCAGTACCTGGGACACCCAATACACTGAAGCTTTCTTT | CASSTWDTQYTEAFF
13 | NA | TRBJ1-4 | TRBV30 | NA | TGTGCCTGGAGCGGATCAACTAATGAAAAACTGTTTTTT | CAWSGSTNEKLFF
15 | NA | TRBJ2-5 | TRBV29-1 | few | TGCAGCGTTGTACCGAGGGGACGGGCCGGAAAGGCCCAGTACTTC | CSVVPRGRAGKAQYF
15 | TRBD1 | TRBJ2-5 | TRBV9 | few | TGTGCCAGCAGCCCCTTGGGACAGACTCAAGAGACCCAGTACTTC | CASSPLGQTQETQYF